The present entry profiles one TCR beta chain with its context. CDR1 SGHRS and CDR2 YFSETQ come from the germline V gene. Between the trimmed V and J ends, which lost 7 bases and 2 bases, there was a span of 11 bases. The CDR3 is 13 residues long. This record belongs to a study of blood T cell repertoires in COVID-19. Across the whole study: COVID-19 samples collected from the United States, Italy and Spain covered acute and convalescent phases.

In the original workflow: Researchers report that nucleated cell counts were estimated from reference gene primer amplification. Method: immunoSEQ multiplex PCR; TCRdb's copy keeps in-frame clones and lacks some. Clone size and the V and J calls come from that table; the DNA yielded D and trimming. The sample contains 95,000 to 150,000 clones, around 88% of which appear only once. Sequencing used peripheral blood. The chain employs TRBV5-1 and TRBJ2-3; TRBD2 is a possible D gene (6 bases). This receptor was taken from a man older than 75 with active or convalescent COVID-19. The CDR3 nucleotides read TGCGCCAGCCGCGGGGCCCTCACAGATACGCAGTATTTT. This sequence encodes CASRGALTDTQYF.